The 12 T cell receptor beta chains given below trace back to one sample, sequenced in a study of blood T cell repertoires in COVID-19. The table came from immunoSEQ multiplex PCR; TCRdb's copy has only in-frame clones and leaves some out. This table holds roughly 200,000 clones, 75% to 90% found once. Sequencing input: PBMCs or T cells enriched from blood (not recorded which). The receptors were gathered from a man aged 40-49 years who had recovered from COVID-19.

CDR3 DNA sequence: TGTGCCAGCAGCCAAGATGGTACGAGGGCGGGTGAAAAACTGTTTTTT. Translated: CASSQDGTRAGEKLFF. This rearrangement joins TRBV3-1 (or the pseudogene TRBV3-2) to TRBJ1-4; D remains ambiguous. The V gene's germline CDR1 is LGHDT and CDR2 YNNKEL (reference sequence). Trimming removed 0 bases from V and 7 bases from J, with 15 bases in between. The CDR3 is made up of 16 amino acids.

The chain employs TRBV4-2 and TRBJ2-2, with 7 bases that match TRBD1. The CDR3 extends over 14 amino acids. After removal of 4 bases from V and 2 bases from J, the junction contained 1 base not matched to a gene. Per germline, CDR1 LGHNA and CDR2 YNFKEQ. This CDR3 is CASSPGGNTGELFF. Here the CDR3 DNA reads TGTGCCAGCAGCCCAGGGGGAAACACCGGGGAGCTGTTTTTT.

The chain recombines TRBV25-1 with TRBJ2-3, with D possibly matching TRBD1 (5 bases). V was pared by 3 bases and J by 4 bases, with 8 bases between. The CDR3 length is 13 residues. Germline CDR1 is MGHDK and CDR2 is SYGVNS. The CDR3 loop is CASSDWGADTQYF. The CDR3 DNA reads as TGTGCCAGCAGTGATTGGGGCGCAGATACGCAGTATTTT.

The chain joins TRBV2 to TRBJ2-1, with TRBD1 matching 8 bases. Germline CDR1 SNHLY, CDR2 FYNNEI. Trimming took 1 base from V and 4 from J; bases not matched to a gene: 3. The CDR3 contains 15 residues. The CDR3 coding sequence is TGTGCCAGCAGTGAAGGGACAGGGTTTTACAATGAGCAGTTCTTC. It specifies CASSEGTGFYNEQFF.

V usage is TRBV28 and J usage is TRBJ2-6; tentative D call: TRBD2 (5 bases). The CDR3 extends over 15 amino acids. CDR1 and CDR2 (germline): MDHEN, SYDVKM. V was pared by 2 bases and J by 2 bases, with 7 bases between. CDR3 bases: TGTGCCAGCAGTTTACCGGGAACTGGGGCCAACGTCCTGACTTTC. It yields the protein CASSLPGTGANVLTF.

The chain recombines TRBV3-1 (or the pseudogene TRBV3-2) with TRBJ1-1, with 9 bases identical to TRBD1. CDR3 length: 15 amino acids. V was clipped by 6 bases and J by 4 bases; unmatched bases: 9. CDR1 and CDR2 from the germline V gene are LGHDT and YNNKEL (reference sequence). This chain's CDR3 is CASSLQGARGTEAFF. The CDR3 nucleotides are TGTGCCAGCAGTCTACAGGGGGCGCGTGGCACTGAAGCTTTCTTT.

The rearrangement uses TRBV6-5 and TRBJ2-7, with 7 bases lining up with TRBD1. Germline V gene lookup returns CDR1 MNHEY and CDR2 SVGAGI. The CDR3 is 14 amino acids. Germline trimming cut 4 bases from V and 3 bases from J; bases unmatched to any gene: 6. The CDR3, as DNA: TGTGCCAGCAGTTCCGGACAGGCGAGCTACGAGCAGTACTTC. Its protein is CASSSGQASYEQYF.

The chain carries TRBV5-1 and TRBJ2-7; D possibly corresponds to TRBD2 (6 bases). In germline, CDR1 is SGHRS, CDR2 YFSETQ. The CDR3 extends over 14 amino acids. V was pared by 0 bases and J by 7 bases, with 14 bases between. In DNA, the CDR3 is TGCGCCAGCAGCTTGGCCTCGGGACTTGAAGAGCAGTACTTC. Protein: CASSLASGLEEQYF.

The chain uses TRBV28 and TRBJ1-2; 7 bases are shared with TRBD1. Trimming cost V 6 bases and J 7 bases; bases outside gene matches: 5. CDR1 MDHEN and CDR2 SYDVKM come from the germline V gene. This CDR3 comprises 12 residues. The CDR3 here is CASRETGSGYTF. In nucleotides, the CDR3 is TGTGCCAGCAGGGAGACAGGGAGTGGCTACACCTTC.

This rearrangement joins TRBV7-8 to TRBJ2-1; 12 bases map to TRBD2. CDR3 length: 17 amino acids. Looked up from germline, CDR1 is SGHVS and CDR2 is FQNEAQ. V gave up 5 bases and J gave up 9 bases; unmatched junction bases: 14. CDR3 in amino acids: CASSITLLAGGSGEQFF. In nucleotides, the CDR3 is TGTGCCAGCAGCATCACCCTACTAGCGGGGGGATCGGGTGAGCAGTTCTTC.

The chain combines TRBV7-2 with TRBJ2-5; 9 bases fit TRBD1. The CDR3 is 16 residues long. The ends lost 4 bases at V and 5 bases at J; junction bases unmatched: 11. Germline loops: CDR1 SGHTA, CDR2 FQGNSA. Here the CDR3 reads CASSSPVTGGVETQYF. CDR3 DNA sequence: TGTGCCAGCAGCTCCCCCGTAACAGGGGGCGTTGAGACCCAGTACTTC.

This chain uses TRBV11-3 with TRBJ1-1; D might be TRBD1 (6 bases). The ends were cut back, 1 base at V and 7 bases at J, with 16 bases in the middle. This CDR3 has 15 amino acids. Germline assignment: CDR1 SGHNT and CDR2 YENEEA. CDR3 region: CASSLAFRGSGEAFF. In DNA form, the CDR3 reads TGTGCCAGCAGCTTAGCTTTCAGGGGCTCGGGTGAAGCTTTCTTT.